These 31 T cell receptor beta chains came from one sample sequenced in a study of blood T cell repertoires in COVID-19. This table comes from immunoSEQ multiplex PCR, and its TCRdb copy is limited to in-frame clones, with some not included. This table has about 150,000 clones, around 89% appearing once. The material sequenced was peripheral blood. These receptors all stem from a woman aged 40 to 50 with acute or convalescent COVID-19.

This clone has a single count. The rearrangement joins TRBV15 to TRBJ1-1; a possible D gene is TRBD1 (5 bases). The germline CDR1 and CDR2 sequences are LNHNV and YYDKDF (reference sequence). This CDR3 spans 15 amino acids. The germline V and J ends were trimmed by 8 bases and 3 bases, with 19 bases remaining between them. Written as DNA, the CDR3 is TGTGCCACCCGAACAACCAGGGATATTGACACTGAAGCTTTCTTT. Translation: CATRTTRDIDTEAFF.

V is TRBV15 and J is TRBJ2-1, with 8 bases lining up with TRBD1. Germline V gene lookup returns CDR1 LNHNV and CDR2 YYDKDF (reference sequence). The CDR3 covers 16 residues. V lost 0 bases to trimming and J lost 9 bases; unmatched junction nucleotides: 10. DNA of the CDR3: TGTGCCACCAGCAGAGACCCGGACAGGGCGAGTGGTGAGCAGTTCTTC. Its translation: CATSRDPDRASGEQFF.

The chain links TRBV4-1 to TRBJ2-1, with no clear D. The CDR3 is made up of 14 amino acids. Per germline, CDR1 MGHRA and CDR2 YSYEKL. Deletions cut 0 bases from V and 7 bases from J, with 10 bases between. The CDR3 DNA is TGCGCCAGCAGCCAAGACCCTTACGGGAATGAGCAGTTCTTC. Translation: CASSQDPYGNEQFF.

This chain joins TRBV28 and TRBJ2-3; no definite D call. This CDR3 comprises 14 residues. The V gene lost 3 bases and the J gene lost 0 bases, with 7 bases spanning the gap. Germline V CDR1 and CDR2: MDHEN, SYDVKM. The CDR3 DNA reads TGTGCCAGCAGTTTGAGGCAGAGCACAGATACGCAGTATTTT. Amino acid sequence: CASSLRQSTDTQYF. The complete variable domain, with remaining parts taken from reference TRBV28 and TRBJ2-3, reads DVKVTQSSRYLVKRTGEKVFLECVQDMDHENMFWYRQDPGLGLRLIYFSYDVKMKEKGDIPEGYSVSREKKERFSLILESASTNQTSMYLCASSLRQSTDTQYFGPGTRLTVL.

The count of this clone is one. J is TRBJ1-2 and V is TRBV5-1, with D perhaps matching TRBD1 (5 bases). This CDR3 spans 14 amino acids. Between the trimmed V and J ends, which lost 0 bases and 7 bases, there was a span of 13 bases. Germline V gene lookup returns CDR1 SGHRS and CDR2 YFSETQ. The CDR3 bases are TGCGCCAGCAGCTTGGATGCAGGGCTAAGTGGCTACACCTTC. Protein product: CASSLDAGLSGYTF.

The chain combines TRBV6-5 with TRBJ1-2; 10 nucleotides agree with TRBD1. The CDR3 runs 14 residues. CDR1 and CDR2 (germline): MNHEY, SVGAGI. Trimming removed 10 bases from V and 2 bases from J; junction bases left unmatched: 7. CDR3 coding DNA: TGTGCCACCGTGACAGGGGGCAAAAACTATGGCTACACCTTC. Translated: CATVTGGKNYGYTF.

On this clone itself: The same CDR3 arises from other DNA sequences in this sample as well. V is TRBV5-1 and J is TRBJ1-1, with D possibly being TRBD1 (6 bases). This CDR3 has 16 amino acids. The V end was cut by 0 bases, the J end by 0 bases, with 12 bases between. CDR1 is SGHRS and CDR2 is YFSETQ in the germline V gene. CDR3 sequence (DNA): TGCGCCAGCAGCTTGGACGGGCAGGGGATGAACACTGAAGCTTTCTTT. Translation: CASSLDGQGMNTEAFF.

The chain uses TRBV6-1 and TRBJ2-1; 10 bases agree with TRBD1. The germline V gene has CDR1 MNHNS and CDR2 SASEGT. The junction had 7 bases not matched to a gene; V was cut back by 1 base and J by 7 bases. The CDR3 totals 16 residues. The CDR3 is CASSEEGTGAYNEQFF. The CDR3, as DNA: TGTGCCAGCAGTGAAGAAGGGACAGGGGCTTATAATGAGCAGTTCTTC.

The chain uses TRBV2 and TRBJ2-1, with a possible D match to TRBD2 (6 bases). The CDR3 sequence is 14 residues long. The V end lost 2 bases, the J end lost 8 bases, and 13 bases lay between the germline ends. Germline CDR1 reads SNHLY; CDR2 reads FYNNEI. CDR3: CASSEWRGLDEQFF. The CDR3 region has the DNA TGTGCCAGCAGTGAATGGAGGGGCCTGGATGAGCAGTTCTTC.

In this sample, this clone turned up once. The rearrangement joins TRBV2 to TRBJ1-4; 11 bases align to TRBD1. Germline V gene sequence: CDR1 SNHLY, CDR2 FYNNEI. The CDR3 extends over 14 amino acids. After removal of 5 bases from V and 8 bases from J, the junction contained 4 bases not matched to a gene. DNA of the CDR3: TGTGCCAGCAGTAGGACAGGGGGCCGGGAAAAACTGTTTTTT. Amino acid sequence: CASSRTGGREKLFF.

The chain combines TRBV29-1 with TRBJ2-3; tentatively, D is TRBD1 (5 bases). The CDR3 totals 13 residues. Germline CDR1 SQVTM, CDR2 ANQGSEA. V lost 7 bases and J lost 5, with 16 bases in between. CDR3 DNA sequence: TGCAGCGCGTCGGCAGGGTCACAAGATACGCAGTATTTT. Translated, it gives CSASAGSQDTQYF.

The chain employs TRBV18 and TRBJ1-1; D ambiguous. CDR3 length equals 13 residues. CDR1 KGHSH and CDR2 LQKENI come from the germline V gene. V lost 6 bases and J lost 1, with 9 bases in between. CDR3 amino acids: CASSSQTNTEAFF. CDR3 DNA sequence: TGTGCCAGCTCTTCACAGACGAACACTGAAGCTTTCTTT.

The gene calls are TRBV5-1 and TRBJ1-3; TRBD1 matches 7 bases. The germline V gene has CDR1 SGHRS and CDR2 YFSETQ. Trimming at V came to 3 bases and at J to 2 bases, leaving 5 bases not matched to a gene. CDR3 size: 15 residues. The CDR3 DNA sequence: TGCGCCAGCAGCTCTACAGGGGTGACTGGAAACACCATATATTTT. Its protein is CASSSTGVTGNTIYF.

V usage is TRBV7-6 and J usage is TRBJ2-1; D may be TRBD1 (6 bases). V was clipped by 4 bases and J by 3 bases, with 13 bases between them. Germline lookup yields CDR1 SGHVS and CDR2 FNYEAQ. The CDR3 length is 15 residues. CDR3 amino acids: CASSSTGTYYNEQFF. As DNA, the CDR3 is TGTGCCAGCAGCTCAACCGGGACATACTACAATGAGCAGTTCTTC.

The V gene is TRBV6-6, the J gene TRBJ2-7, with D possibly being TRBD1 (5 bases). The germline V gene has CDR1 MNHNY and CDR2 SVGAGI (reference sequence). This CDR3 contains 14 residues. V was cut by 5 bases and J by 3 bases, with 14 bases left in between. The CDR3 DNA is TGTGCCAGCAGTCACGACAGACAGTACTACGAGCAGTACTTC. This translates into CASSHDRQYYEQYF.

The rearrangement joins TRBV7-9 to TRBJ2-6, with D uncertain. Trimming pared 5 bases from V and 1 base from J, leaving 9 bases between. CDR3 length: 15 residues. Germline-derived CDR1 and CDR2 are SEHNR and FQNEAQ (reference sequence). The CDR3 spells CASSPLRSGANVLTF. Here the CDR3 DNA reads TGTGCCAGCAGCCCTCTTCGGTCTGGGGCCAACGTCCTGACTTTC.

This chain connects TRBV2 to TRBJ2-2; D possibly corresponds to TRBD1 (5 bases). This CDR3 has 15 amino acids. CDR1 SNHLY and CDR2 FYNNEI come from the germline V gene. V was cut by 4 bases and J by 8 bases, with 17 bases left in between. The CDR3 sequence is CASSVLARGEGELFF. The CDR3 DNA follows: TGTGCCAGCAGTGTCTTAGCTAGGGGCGAGGGGGAGCTGTTTTTT.

The rearrangement joins TRBV3-1 (or the pseudogene TRBV3-2) to TRBJ2-3; 8 nucleotides line up with TRBD1. The germline gives CDR1 LGHDT, CDR2 YNNKEL (reference sequence). The CDR3 is 15 residues long. Trimming took 1 base from V and 0 from J; bases not matched to a gene: 0. CDR3: CASSQGTGSTDTQYF. In nucleotides, the CDR3 is TGTGCCAGCAGCCAAGGGACAGGGAGCACAGATACGCAGTATTTT.

CDR3 sequence reads: CASSPHGTSVRTDTQYF. Written as DNA, the CDR3 is TGTGCCAGCAGCCCCCATGGGACTAGCGTCCGCACAGATACGCAGTATTTT. This chain joins TRBV7-3 and TRBJ2-3, with 10 bases fitting TRBD2. Per the germline V gene, CDR1 is SGHTA and CDR2 is FQGTGA. V gave up 5 bases and J gave up 1 base; unmatched junction bases: 9. The CDR3 covers 17 residues.

This clone came up a few times. The gene calls are TRBV19 and TRBJ1-5; 7 nucleotides align to TRBD1. The V gene's germline CDR1 is LNHDA and CDR2 SQIVND (reference sequence). This CDR3 is built from 15 residues. V lost 4 bases and J lost 0; bases outside the gene matches: 3. CDR3: CASSRQGYSNQPQHF. The CDR3, as DNA: TGTGCCAGTAGTAGACAGGGTTATAGCAATCAGCCCCAGCATTTT.

This clone was seen a single time. This chain links TRBV5-5 with TRBJ2-1; TRBD1 agrees at 10 bases. Germline V CDR1 and CDR2: SGHKS, YYEKEE (reference sequence). V shed 4 bases and J 8 bases; nucleotides not matched to a gene: 12. This CDR3 has 16 residues. The CDR3 protein is CASSPEGGQGTYEQFF. CDR3 coding DNA: TGTGCCAGCAGCCCGGAGGGGGGACAGGGGACGTATGAGCAGTTCTTC.

This chain uses TRBV3-1 (or the pseudogene TRBV3-2) with TRBJ2-7; 8 positions match TRBD2. Germline values: CDR1 LGHDT, CDR2 YNNKEL (reference sequence). V dropped 1 base and J dropped 3; count of bases not matched to a gene: 14. CDR3 length: 18 amino acids. The CDR3, as DNA: TGTGCCAGCAGCCAAGCCGGGTTAAGGGCGGGGGGCTTCTACGAGCAGTACTTC. Its translation is CASSQAGLRAGGFYEQYF.

The chain couples TRBV30 to TRBJ1-2; maybe TRBD1 (6 bases). The CDR3 is made up of 13 amino acids. The germline V gene has CDR1 GTSNPN and CDR2 SVGIG (reference sequence). Trimming shortened V by 0 bases and J by 8 bases, and 13 bases separated the two germline ends. DNA of the CDR3: TGTGCCTGGAGTGTACGGACAGAAGGCGGCTACACCTTC. Its protein is CAWSVRTEGGYTF.

V and J are TRBV14 and TRBJ1-2, with 9 bases fitting TRBD1. Trimming took 4 bases from V and 5 from J; bases not matched to a gene: 14. The CDR3 is 17 residues long. Germline CDR1 SGHDN, CDR2 FVKESK. The CDR3 DNA follows: TGTGCCAGCAGCCTTCCGGGGACAGGGACTCTGGGGTATGGCTACACCTTC. Its translation is CASSLPGTGTLGYGYTF.

This chain uses TRBV18 with TRBJ2-5, with 7 bases identical to TRBD2. The V segment lost 1 base and the J segment 5 bases; nucleotides outside the gene matches: 10. The CDR3 spans 16 residues. CDR1 KGHSH and CDR2 LQKENI come from the germline V gene. The CDR3 protein is CASSPREGLTRETQYF. The DNA of the CDR3 is TGTGCCAGCTCACCACGGGAGGGGTTGACAAGGGAGACCCAGTACTTC.

As to this clone: Additional DNA sequences in this sample encode the identical CDR3. V usage is TRBV15 and J usage is TRBJ2-7, with 15 bases fitting TRBD2. CDR3 length: 17 amino acids. The germline V gene encodes CDR1 LNHNV and CDR2 YYDKDF (reference sequence). J gave up 6 bases and V 8 bases, and 14 bases lay outside the gene matches. CDR3 coding DNA: TGTGCCACCGGGGGGCGGACTAGCGGGAGGGCCCGCTCCGAGCAGTACTTC. Encoded protein: CATGGRTSGRARSEQYF.

V and J are TRBV27 and TRBJ2-7; 7 positions match TRBD1. Germline values: CDR1 MNHEY, CDR2 SMNVEV (reference sequence). The CDR3 contains 16 residues. With 4 bases clipped from V and 2 bases from J, the junction kept 11 bases outside the gene matches. In DNA form, the CDR3 reads TGTGCCAGCAGTTCAGGGACAGTTTCCTTTACCTACGAGCAGTACTTC. Amino acids: CASSSGTVSFTYEQYF.

This clone was detected a few times. This chain connects TRBV7-9 to TRBJ2-5; TRBD2 matches at 9 bases. V lost 1 base and J lost 2; bases outside the gene matches: 5. There are 16 residues in the CDR3. CDR1 is SEHNR and CDR2 is FQNEAQ in the germline V gene (reference sequence). The CDR3 loop is CASSLGGRAWQETQYF. DNA for the CDR3: TGTGCCAGCAGCTTAGGCGGGAGGGCCTGGCAAGAGACCCAGTACTTC.

V is TRBV19 and J is TRBJ2-1, with D tentatively TRBD2 (5 bases). The CDR3 has 16 residues. The V gene's germline CDR1 is LNHDA and CDR2 SQIVND (reference sequence). With 8 bases removed from V and 7 bases from J, the gap between germline ends came to 24 bases. The CDR3 sequence: CASQTPLGEGENEQFF. The CDR3 region has the DNA TGTGCCAGTCAGACCCCCCTGGGAGAAGGAGAGAATGAGCAGTTCTTC.

This rearrangement joins TRBV27 to TRBJ2-7; 10 bases are shared with TRBD2. The germline V gene has CDR1 MNHEY and CDR2 SMNVEV (reference sequence). J lost 1 base, V lost 0 bases, and 6 bases had no gene match. This CDR3 is 17 amino acids long. CDR3 sequence: CASSLSASGGLSYEQYF. The CDR3 DNA follows: TGTGCCAGCAGTTTATCCGCTAGCGGGGGTTTGTCCTACGAGCAGTACTTC.

The V gene is TRBV19, the J gene TRBJ2-7, with 11 bases aligning to TRBD2. The CDR3 covers 16 residues. J was trimmed by 4 bases and V by 0 bases; bases with no gene match: 5. The germline V gene has CDR1 LNHDA and CDR2 SQIVND (reference sequence). CDR3 in amino acids: CASSIDDLAGGYEQYF. The CDR3, as DNA: TGTGCCAGTAGTATAGATGACCTAGCGGGAGGATACGAGCAGTACTTC. The full variable domain, rest sourced from reference TRBV19 and TRBJ2-7, is DGGITQSPKYLFRKEGQNVTLSCEQNLNHDAMYWYRQDPGQGLRLIYYSQIVNDFQKGDIAEGYSVSREKKESFPLTVTSAQKNPTAFYLCASSIDDLAGGYEQYFGPGTRLTVT.